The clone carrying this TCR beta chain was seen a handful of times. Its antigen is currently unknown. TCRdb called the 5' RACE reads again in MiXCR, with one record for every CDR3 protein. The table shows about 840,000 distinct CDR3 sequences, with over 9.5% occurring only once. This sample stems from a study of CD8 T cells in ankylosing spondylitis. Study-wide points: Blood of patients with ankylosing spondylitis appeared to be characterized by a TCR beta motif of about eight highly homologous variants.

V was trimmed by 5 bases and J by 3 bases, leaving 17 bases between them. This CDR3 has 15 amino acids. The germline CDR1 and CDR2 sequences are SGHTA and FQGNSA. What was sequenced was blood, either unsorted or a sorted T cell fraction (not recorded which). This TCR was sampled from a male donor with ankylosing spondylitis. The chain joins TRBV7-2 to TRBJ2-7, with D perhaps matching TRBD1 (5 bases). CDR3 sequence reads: CASSPSLGGHYEQYF. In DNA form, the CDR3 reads TGTGCCAGCAGCCCGTCGCTGGGCGGACACTACGAGCAGTACTTC. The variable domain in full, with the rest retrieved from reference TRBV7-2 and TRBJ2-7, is GAGVSQSPSNKVTEKGKDVELRCDPISGHTALYWYRQSLGQGLEFLIYFQGNSAPDKSGLPSDRFSAERTGGSVSTLTIQRTQQEDSAVYLCASSPSLGGHYEQYFGPGTRLTVT.